Listed here is a single TCR beta chain. The sample belongs to a study of shared T cell receptors in the human thymus. Germline lookup yields CDR1 MGHRA and CDR2 YSYEKL. The CDR3 length is 16 residues. Sequenced by immunoSEQ multiplex PCR; TCRdb stores in-frame clones only, minus some. The table lists hundreds of thousands of clones, 70% to 90% of them singletons, with just under 0.0095% in the top ten. The same data also went into a second study, on human thymus T cells. That report adds: Thymus pieces cut out during corrective heart surgery were the tissue that was used.

This clonotype was sampled from a boy in the first two years of life with a congenital heart defect. Input material: thymocytes. V and J are TRBV4-1 and TRBJ2-5, with D hard to call. The J call may not be correct, given that the DNA end is closer to TRBJ2-7. Written as DNA, the CDR3 is TGCGCCAGCAGCCAAGATCTGACACCGTCCCCCTACGAGCAGTACTTC. It encodes CASSQDLTPSPYEQYF.